The 32 T cell receptor beta chains in this list originate from one sample, sequenced in a study of blood T cell repertoires in COVID-19. Some clones are missing from TCRdb's copy, which holds only in-frame ones; the method was immunoSEQ multiplex PCR. Among approximately 70,000 clones, 88% were seen once, and the ten largest hold 4.5% to 5.5%. The sample taken for sequencing was peripheral blood. The receptors were sampled from a human donor in a cohort sampled during active COVID-19.

The chain has TRBV11-3 and TRBJ2-1; 10 bases agree with TRBD1. V gave up 3 bases and J gave up 5 bases; unmatched junction bases: 10. The CDR3 loop spans 17 amino acids. CDR1 and CDR2 (germline): SGHNT, YENEEA. The CDR3 sequence: CASSFDTGTGVDNEQFF. CDR3 sequence (DNA): TGTGCCAGCAGCTTCGATACCGGGACAGGGGTAGACAATGAGCAGTTCTTC.

The rearrangement uses TRBV19 and TRBJ1-6; a possible D gene is TRBD1 (6 bases). This CDR3 has 15 amino acids. V gave up 4 bases and J gave up 0 bases, with 7 bases separating them. The germline V gene encodes CDR1 LNHDA and CDR2 SQIVND (reference sequence). The CDR3 DNA sequence: TGTGCCAGTAGTACGGACAGCTCCTATAATTCACCCCTCCACTTT. Translating gives CASSTDSSYNSPLHF. Supplemented by reference TRBV19 and TRBJ1-6, the full variable domain reads DGGITQSPKYLFRKEGQNVTLSCEQNLNHDAMYWYRQDPGQGLRLIYYSQIVNDFQKGDIAEGYSVSREKKESFPLTVTSAQKNPTAFYLCASSTDSSYNSPLHFGNGTRLTVT.

The genes are TRBV2 and TRBJ2-2, with D possibly TRBD1 on 6 matching bases. Germline lookup yields CDR1 SNHLY and CDR2 FYNNEI. The CDR3 runs 15 residues. The ends were cut back, 11 bases at V and 3 bases at J, with 19 bases in the middle. CDR3 sequence (DNA): TGTGCCGGTGAGGTTCAGGGGTCGGACACCGGGGAGCTGTTTTTT. Protein product: CAGEVQGSDTGELFF.

The rearrangement links TRBV5-8 to TRBJ2-3, with a tentative D call TRBD2 (5 bases). The CDR3 contains 16 residues. Germline CDR1 and CDR2: SGHTS and YDEGEE. V was shortened by 1 base and J by 2 bases, with 14 bases between the two germline ends. DNA of the CDR3: TGTGCCAGCAGCTTGTATGTGGCGGGCGTCACAGATACGCAGTATTTT. Translating it yields CASSLYVAGVTDTQYF. Full variable domain (rest looked up from reference TRBV5-8 and TRBJ2-3): EAGVTQSPTHLIKTRGQQATLRCSPISGHTSVYWYQQALGLGLQFLLWYDEGEERNRGNFPPRFSGRQFPNYSSELNVNALELEDSALYLCASSLYVAGVTDTQYFGPGTRLTVL.

This chain joins TRBV6-5 and TRBJ2-2; D is unresolved. The length of the CDR3 is 14 residues. Trimming left V 7 bases short and J 10 bases short, with 19 bases between. In germline, CDR1 is MNHEY, CDR2 SVGAGI. This CDR3 is CASTPRPTTKELFF. The CDR3 DNA follows: TGTGCCAGCACCCCCCGACCGACGACAAAGGAGCTGTTTTTT.

This rearrangement joins TRBV6-5 to TRBJ1-5, with a tentative D call TRBD1 (6 bases). The CDR3 is 15 residues long. Germline values: CDR1 MNHEY, CDR2 SVGAGI. The V end was cut by 7 bases, the J end by 3 bases, with 16 bases between. The CDR3 DNA is TGTGCCAGCACCGAAGGGGGGGGATTCAATCAGCCCCAGCATTTT. Translated: CASTEGGGFNQPQHF.

This clone has just one count. This sequence joins TRBV10-3 and TRBJ1-5; TRBD1 is a possible D gene (5 bases). The CDR3 runs to 13 residues. V shed 6 bases and J shed 5 bases, with 11 bases lying between them. Germline CDR1 reads ENHRY; CDR2 reads SYGVKD. The CDR3 sequence is CAIRQGVDQPQHF. The CDR3 DNA reads as TGTGCCATCAGACAAGGGGTCGATCAGCCCCAGCATTTT.

With regard to this clone: At one of its ends the junction is not consistent with the germline gene, which may arise from a read error. The chain employs TRBV19 and TRBJ2-1, with D possibly being TRBD2 (6 bases). Germline-derived CDR1 and CDR2 are LNHDA and SQIVND (reference sequence). This CDR3 is built from 14 residues. The CDR3 here is CASSNGDWSVEQFF. The DNA for the CDR3 is TGTGCCAGCAGTAACGGGGACTGGTCCGTTGAGCAGTTCTTC.

The chain recombines TRBV28 with TRBJ2-7; TRBD1 aligns across 7 bases. Germline CDR1 is MDHEN and CDR2 is SYDVKM. This CDR3 has 14 amino acids. V was clipped by 4 bases and J by 2 bases; unmatched bases: 5. CDR3 in DNA: TGTGCCAGCAGTTCCCTAGGACAGGCCTACGAGCAGTACTTC. This translates into CASSSLGQAYEQYF. The full variable domain, its missing parts supplied by reference TRBV28 and TRBJ2-7, is DVKVTQSSRYLVKRTGEKVFLECVQDMDHENMFWYRQDPGLGLRLIYFSYDVKMKEKGDIPEGYSVSREKKERFSLILESASTNQTSMYLCASSSLGQAYEQYFGPGTRLTVT.

V gene TRBV6-5 combines with J gene TRBJ2-7; 9 nucleotides line up with TRBD1. Losses at the gene ends were 9 bases for V and 5 bases for J; bases not matched to a gene: 11. CDR1 is MNHEY, CDR2 SVGAGI, per germline. The CDR3 totals 14 residues. CDR3 loop: CASRGTDRGHEQYF. The CDR3 nucleotides are TGTGCCAGTAGAGGAACGGACAGGGGACACGAGCAGTACTTC.

This chain connects TRBV10-2 to TRBJ1-2; D perhaps matches TRBD1 (6 bases). Germline lookup yields CDR1 WSHSY and CDR2 SAAADI. This CDR3 is 15 amino acids long. Trimming stripped 6 bases from V and 0 bases from J, with 14 bases between. The chain's CDR3 is CASRGTRRANYGYTF. The CDR3 nucleotides read TGCGCCAGCAGGGGGACAAGGAGAGCTAACTATGGCTACACCTTC.

The chain is built from TRBV6-4 and TRBJ2-3, with TRBD1 identical over 9 bases. The CDR3 consists of 16 residues. Trimming took 1 base from V and 6 from J; bases not matched to a gene: 8. CDR1 MRHNA and CDR2 SNTAGT come from the germline V gene. DNA of the CDR3: TGTGCCAGCAGTGACTTGACAGGGGGGGGACGTGATACGCAGTATTTT. Its translation is CASSDLTGGGRDTQYF.

The genes are TRBV30 and TRBJ1-1; 7 bases are a match to TRBD1. CDR1 is GTSNPN and CDR2 is SVGIG in the germline V gene (reference sequence). Unmatched junction bases numbered 5, after V lost 4 bases and J lost 3 bases. The CDR3 sequence is 13 residues long. Here the CDR3 reads CAWNTGEDTEAFF. The CDR3 DNA reads as TGTGCCTGGAATACAGGGGAGGACACTGAAGCTTTCTTT.

The gene calls are TRBV30 and TRBJ1-1; no clear D gene. This CDR3 region has 13 residues. Germline assignment: CDR1 GTSNPN and CDR2 SVGIG (reference sequence). V lost 0 bases to trimming and J lost 0 bases, with 5 bases between them. The CDR3 DNA follows: TGTGCCTGGAGTGTTTTCGTGAACACTGAAGCTTTCTTT. Translated: CAWSVFVNTEAFF.

This clone was picked up one time. The genes are TRBV19 and TRBJ2-5; the match to TRBD1 covers 8 bases. Per germline, CDR1 LNHDA and CDR2 SQIVND (reference sequence). This CDR3 contains 15 residues. With 5 bases clipped from V and 2 bases from J, the junction kept 7 bases outside the gene matches. CDR3 bases: TGTGCCAGTAGTGCCGGACAGGGAAGTCAAGAGACCCAGTACTTC. Its translation is CASSAGQGSQETQYF.

This chain uses TRBV10-3 with TRBJ2-3; 9 nucleotides align to TRBD2. CDR1 and CDR2 (germline): ENHRY, SYGVKD. The CDR3 is 13 amino acids. Unmatched junction bases numbered 8, after V lost 4 bases and J lost 12 bases. This chain's CDR3 is CAISASGATKQYF. DNA of the CDR3: TGTGCCATCAGTGCTAGCGGGGCGACTAAACAGTATTTT.

The chain uses TRBV7-8 and TRBJ2-3; D is ambiguous. The CDR3 runs to 12 residues. The V end lost 2 bases, the J end lost 6 bases, and 6 bases lay between the germline ends. Germline lookup yields CDR1 SGHVS and CDR2 FQNEAQ. The CDR3 is CASSLYLDTQYF. In DNA, the CDR3 is TGTGCCAGCAGCTTATATCTGGATACGCAGTATTTT.

In regard to this clone: This CDR3 is also generated by other DNA sequences in the sample. The chain combines TRBV12-3 or TRBV12-4 with TRBJ1-1, with a weak D call TRBD1 (5 bases). The CDR3 has 11 residues. V was pared by 7 bases and J by 4 bases, with 7 bases between. The CDR3 region is CASTGGTEAFF. In nucleotides, the CDR3 is TGTGCCAGCACGGGGGGCACTGAAGCTTTCTTT.

The chain couples TRBV27 to TRBJ2-2; no definite D call. Germline CDR1 MNHEY, CDR2 SMNVEV (reference sequence). The length of the CDR3 is 17 residues. V was pared by 0 bases and J by 0 bases, with 11 bases between. The CDR3 here is CASSLSQLGANTGELFF. The CDR3 DNA sequence: TGTGCCAGCAGTTTATCCCAGCTTGGAGCGAACACCGGGGAGCTGTTTTTT.

The V gene is TRBV7-9, the J gene TRBJ2-7; no clear D gene. Germline V gene sequence: CDR1 SEHNR, CDR2 FQNEAQ (reference sequence). This CDR3 comprises 16 residues. V lost 1 base and J lost 2, with 15 bases in between. CDR3 residues: CASSLEMSSSPYEQYF. For the CDR3, the DNA is TGTGCCAGCAGCTTAGAGATGTCGTCGAGTCCCTACGAGCAGTACTTC.

This chain connects TRBV11-2 to TRBJ1-1; no clear D gene. The germline CDR1 and CDR2 sequences are SGHAT and FQNNGV. There are 14 residues in the CDR3. V was shortened by 2 bases and J by 0 bases, with 7 bases between the two germline ends. CDR3 sequence (DNA): TGTGCCAGCAGCTTAAACATAATGAACACTGAAGCTTTCTTT. Its translation is CASSLNIMNTEAFF. The full variable domain, rest sourced from reference TRBV11-2 and TRBJ1-1, is EAGVAQSPRYKIIEKRQSVAFWCNPISGHATLYWYQQILGQGPKLLIQFQNNGVVDDSQLPKDRFSAERLKGVDSTLKIQPAKLEDSAVYLCASSLNIMNTEAFFGQGTRLTVV.

The rearrangement uses TRBV30 and TRBJ2-7, with 10 bases fitting TRBD2. Germline values: CDR1 GTSNPN, CDR2 SVGIG (reference sequence). This CDR3 contains 14 residues. Germline trimming cut 3 bases from V and 2 bases from J; bases unmatched to any gene: 4. CDR3 residues: CAWRRTSGAYEQYF. CDR3 in DNA: TGTGCCTGGAGGCGCACTAGCGGGGCCTACGAGCAGTACTTC.

This chain uses TRBV29-1 with TRBJ2-3; no reliable D call. Per the germline V gene, CDR1 is SQVTM and CDR2 is ANQGSEA. Trimming left V 3 bases short and J 6 bases short, with 10 bases between. This CDR3 spans 12 amino acids. The CDR3 sequence is CSVDPDGDTQYF. For the CDR3, the DNA is TGCAGCGTTGACCCCGACGGGGATACGCAGTATTTT.

CDR3: CASSWTSGVETQYF. Written as DNA, the CDR3 is TGTGCCAGCAGCTGGACTAGCGGGGTGGAGACCCAGTACTTC. V gene TRBV7-9 combines with J gene TRBJ2-5, with 12 bases that match TRBD2. The germline CDR1 and CDR2 sequences are SEHNR and FQNEAQ (reference sequence). This CDR3 has 14 residues. Losses at the gene ends were 4 bases for V and 5 bases for J; bases not matched to a gene: 2.

V is TRBV7-3 and J is TRBJ2-2, with 10 bases matching TRBD2. CDR1 and CDR2 (germline): SGHTA, FQGTGA. The CDR3 is 16 amino acids. Trimming at V came to 1 base and at J to 4 bases, leaving 3 bases not matched to a gene. The CDR3 reads CASSLRAGGTTGELFF. In nucleotides, the CDR3 is TGTGCCAGCAGCTTAAGAGCGGGGGGGACCACCGGGGAGCTGTTTTTT.

The chain uses TRBV6-5 and TRBJ2-2; the match to TRBD2 covers 10 bases. V trimming: 2 bases; J trimming: 0 bases; junction bases outside the gene matches: 0. Germline loops: CDR1 MNHEY, CDR2 SVGAGI. This CDR3 region has 16 residues. CDR3 DNA: TGTGCCAGCAGTTACCTAGCGGGGGCGAACACCGGGGAGCTGTTTTTT. This gives the protein CASSYLAGANTGELFF.

The chain combines TRBV4-1 with TRBJ1-6, with a tentative D call TRBD1 (5 bases). The germline V and J ends were trimmed by 4 bases and 9 bases, with 22 bases remaining between them. This CDR3 is built from 17 residues. Germline assignment: CDR1 MGHRA and CDR2 YSYEKL. The CDR3 loop is CASSPGLRGGVGSPLHF. CDR3 DNA: TGCGCCAGCAGCCCGGGATTACGGGGCGGGGTGGGTTCACCCCTCCACTTT.

The rearrangement uses TRBV7-9 and TRBJ2-1, with TRBD2 matching 7 bases. CDR1 is SEHNR and CDR2 is FQNEAQ in the germline V gene (reference sequence). The CDR3 has 15 amino acids. Trimming cost V 3 bases and J 3 bases; bases outside gene matches: 5. CDR3 sequence reads: CASSFGRESYNEQFF. Here the CDR3 DNA reads TGTGCCAGCAGCTTCGGGCGGGAGAGCTACAATGAGCAGTTCTTC.

This chain connects TRBV20-1 to TRBJ2-1; tentatively, D is TRBD2 (5 bases). The CDR3 is 15 residues long. With 3 bases removed from V and 6 bases from J, the gap between germline ends came to 18 bases. Germline V gene data show CDR1 as DFQATT and CDR2 as SNEGSKA (reference sequence). CDR3 sequence: CSASSLDWAGNEQFF. CDR3 nucleotide sequence: TGCAGTGCTAGTTCGTTGGACTGGGCCGGCAATGAGCAGTTCTTC.

The rearrangement links TRBV7-2 to TRBJ1-1; no definite D call. V was cut by 2 bases and J by 8 bases, with 6 bases left in between. CDR3 length equals 11 residues. Germline V gene sequence: CDR1 SGHTA, CDR2 FQGNSA. CDR3 residues: CASSLIREAFF. As DNA, the CDR3 is TGTGCCAGCAGCTTAATCCGGGAAGCTTTCTTT.

The V gene is TRBV5-1, the J gene TRBJ1-4; D is possibly TRBD1 (6 bases). V was trimmed by 2 bases and J by 3 bases, leaving 11 bases between them. This CDR3 has 15 amino acids. The germline V gene encodes CDR1 SGHRS and CDR2 YFSETQ. The DNA for the CDR3 is TGCGCCAGCAGCTTCCGCAGGGGTGCTAATGAAAAACTGTTTTTT. This gives the protein CASSFRRGANEKLFF.

This clone appeared a single time. The chain has TRBV6-2 or TRBV6-3 and TRBJ2-7, with 9 bases fitting TRBD1. The CDR3 runs to 14 residues. Losses at the gene ends were 4 bases for V and 4 bases for J; bases not matched to a gene: 5. In germline, CDR1 is MNHEY, CDR2 SVGEGT. CDR3 in amino acids: CASSLQGARYEQYF. In DNA, the CDR3 is TGTGCCAGCAGTTTACAGGGGGCACGTTACGAGCAGTACTTC.